What follows are 6 T cell receptor beta chains derived from one specimen sequenced in a study of shared clonotypes between healthy human individuals. Method: immunoSEQ multiplex PCR; TCRdb's copy keeps in-frame clones and lacks some. Seen here are 1.6 million or so clones, roughly 98.5% observed once, and the top ten hold 0.36%. Sequenced sample: naive CD4+ T cells sorted from blood. Subset noted: CD45RA+ positively selected. All receptors derive from a man aged 25 to 45 in good health.

The rearrangement links TRBV6-1 to TRBJ2-7, with D unresolved. The CDR3 spans 10 residues. Trimming pared 7 bases from V and 7 bases from J, leaving 8 bases between. The V gene's germline CDR1 is MNHNS and CDR2 SASEGT. CDR3 protein: CASIGAEQYF. The CDR3 region has the DNA TGTGCCAGCATCGGTGCGGAGCAGTACTTC.

The chain carries TRBV10-3 and TRBJ1-2, with 7 positions matching TRBD1. J was trimmed by 5 bases and V by 4 bases; bases with no gene match: 1. The germline gives CDR1 ENHRY, CDR2 SYGVKD. CDR3 length: 12 residues. CDR3 protein: CAISGQGYGYTF. The DNA for the CDR3 is TGTGCCATCAGTGGACAGGGTTATGGCTACACCTTC.

This clone has a single count. The chain uses TRBV2 and TRBJ2-7, with 14 bases identical to TRBD2. This CDR3 has 16 amino acids. Germline V gene lookup returns CDR1 SNHLY and CDR2 FYNNEI. With 7 bases clipped from V and 3 bases from J, the junction kept 8 bases outside the gene matches. The CDR3 DNA reads TGTGCCAGCATGGGACTAGCGGGAGAAGGGGGCTACGAGCAGTACTTC. As protein: CASMGLAGEGGYEQYF.

The V and J genes are TRBV15 and TRBJ2-1; D is unclear. Germline CDR1 and CDR2: LNHNV and YYDKDF (reference sequence). Trimming cost V 1 base and J 7 bases, with 14 bases left between them. This CDR3 contains 15 residues. The CDR3 DNA sequence: TGTGCCACCAGCAGAGCCCTGGATGTGGAAAATGAGCAGTTCTTC. Protein sequence: CATSRALDVENEQFF. Together with reference TRBV15 and TRBJ2-1, the CDR3 gives the full variable domain: DAMVIQNPRYQVTQFGKPVTLSCSQTLNHNVMYWYQQKSSQAPKLLFHYYDKDFNNEADTPDNFQSRRPNTSFCFLDIRSPGLGDTAMYLCATSRALDVENEQFFGPGTRLTVL.

The chain is built from TRBV5-1 and TRBJ1-3, with D possibly matching TRBD1 (5 bases). Deletions cut 0 bases from V and 2 bases from J, with 12 bases between. This CDR3 is built from 16 residues. Germline V lookup: CDR1 SGHRS, CDR2 YFSETQ. The CDR3 loop reads CASSLGPGLAGNTIYF. Written as DNA, the CDR3 is TGCGCCAGCAGCTTGGGACCGGGACTCGCTGGAAACACCATATATTTT.

The V and J genes are TRBV28 and TRBJ1-3; no definite D call. V shed 7 bases and J shed 3 bases, with 4 bases lying between them. Looked up from germline, CDR1 is MDHEN and CDR2 is SYDVKM. The CDR3 spans 11 residues. CDR3 amino acids: CASTNGNTIYF. CDR3 nucleotide sequence: TGTGCCAGCACCAATGGAAACACCATATATTTT.